This T cell receptor beta chain was recorded in a study of T-cell reconstitution after alpha-beta-depleted transplantation in children. Study-wide findings and caveats: Hyperexpanded clones declined; after one year, newly produced T cells mostly supplied diversity. Expanded clones from the graft, numbering several hundred, reportedly supplied alpha-beta T cells about two months after transplant.

As it was prepared, the TCRbeta library received unique molecular identifiers. TCRdb independently ran MiXCR on the PCR reads; one entry per CDR3 protein. The sample carries about 460,000 distinct CDR3 sequences, roughly 10% recorded once. In its sample, this clonotype was seen many times. Its antigen remains unidentified. The CDR3 loop spans 16 amino acids. With 0 bases clipped from V and 6 bases from J, the junction kept 6 bases outside the gene matches. Germline CDR1 and CDR2: LGHNA and YSLEER. The chain carries TRBV4-3 and TRBJ2-7, with 12 bases that match TRBD1. The sequenced sample was PBMCs, obtained before TCRalphabeta/CD19-depleted stem cell transplant. The receptor comes from a child aged 2-15 years with inherited bone marrow failure, due to receive a stem cell transplant. This chain's CDR3 is CASSQDGTGGLIEQYF. CDR3 nucleotide sequence: TGCGCCAGCAGCCAAGATGGGACAGGGGGCTTAATCGAGCAGTACTTC.